The 20 T cell receptor beta chains below were found in one sample sequenced in a study of blood T cell repertoires in COVID-19. The assay was immunoSEQ multiplex PCR, and TCRdb's table has in-frame clones only and misses some. This table has approximately 250,000 clones, 75% to 85% appearing once. The specimen sequenced was peripheral blood. All receptors derive from a man aged 50-59 years with COVID-19, enrolled during active disease.

The sample holds one count of this clone. V and J are TRBV13 and TRBJ2-7, with D possibly being TRBD2 (7 bases). Trimming removed 5 bases at V and 0 bases at J, with 11 bases between. The CDR3 runs 14 residues. Germline loops: CDR1 PRHDT, CDR2 FYEKMQ (reference sequence). Written as DNA, the CDR3 is TGTGCCAGCAGCCGCGGGGGCCACTCCTACGAGCAGTACTTC. Its protein product is CASSRGGHSYEQYF.

The chain carries TRBV6-5 and TRBJ2-5; the match to TRBD2 covers 7 bases. After removal of 6 bases from V and 2 bases from J, the junction contained 6 bases not matched to a gene. CDR1 and CDR2 from the germline V gene are MNHEY and SVGAGI. CDR3 length equals 14 residues. The DNA of the CDR3 is TGTGCCAGCAGCCTTTGGGGGGGACAAGAGACCCAGTACTTC. Its protein is CASSLWGGQETQYF.

The CDR3 sequence: CSVGPGWNTEAFF. In DNA form, the CDR3 reads TGCAGCGTTGGTCCCGGGTGGAACACTGAAGCTTTCTTT. The chain joins TRBV29-1 to TRBJ1-1; D gene ambiguous. The CDR3 extends over 13 amino acids. CDR1 and CDR2 (germline): SQVTM, ANQGSEA. With 4 bases removed from V and 1 base from J, the gap between germline ends came to 10 bases.

This chain joins TRBV7-9 and TRBJ2-7, with a weak D call TRBD1 (6 bases). CDR3 length: 15 amino acids. With 0 bases removed from V and 2 bases from J, the gap between germline ends came to 11 bases. Germline values: CDR1 SEHNR, CDR2 FQNEAQ (reference sequence). The CDR3 loop is CASSLAAGAAYEQYF. CDR3 nucleotide sequence: TGTGCCAGCAGCTTAGCGGCAGGGGCGGCCTACGAGCAGTACTTC.

This clone was picked up a small number of times. In the same sample, other DNA sequences code for this CDR3. In nucleotides, the CDR3 is TGTGCCTGGAGTGTAGGGGTAATCGGGGAGCTGTTTTTT. Translation: CAWSVGVIGELFF. This chain uses TRBV30 with TRBJ2-2; TRBD1 is a possible D gene (5 bases). There are 13 residues in the CDR3. Trimming took 0 bases from V and 7 from J, leaving 9 bases between them. CDR1 is GTSNPN, CDR2 SVGIG, per germline (reference sequence).

The V gene is TRBV20-1, the J gene TRBJ2-1; 8 bases are shared with TRBD2. The CDR3 spans 16 residues. V lost 3 bases, J lost 0 bases, and 7 bases stayed unmatched. Germline CDR1 is DFQATT and CDR2 is SNEGSKA (reference sequence). Here the CDR3 reads CSASPRSGGSYNEQFF. The DNA for the CDR3 is TGCAGTGCTAGTCCCAGGAGCGGGGGCTCCTACAATGAGCAGTTCTTC.

CDR3 residues: CASSEAPPGQETQYF. In DNA, the CDR3 is TGTGCCAGCAGTGAAGCCCCTCCCGGCCAAGAGACCCAGTACTTC. This chain links TRBV2 with TRBJ2-5; no clear D gene. V dropped 0 bases and J dropped 1 base, with 9 bases sitting between them. The CDR3 is made up of 15 amino acids. In germline, CDR1 is SNHLY, CDR2 FYNNEI.

The chain links TRBV7-2 to TRBJ1-5, with 9 nucleotides matching TRBD1. The germline V gene encodes CDR1 SGHTA and CDR2 FQGNSA. The CDR3 spans 15 residues. The V segment lost 5 bases and the J segment 3 bases; nucleotides outside the gene matches: 5. Written as DNA, the CDR3 is TGTGCCAGCAGCGCCGGGACAGGGTTCAATCAGCCCCAGCATTTT. Its protein product is CASSAGTGFNQPQHF.

This clone appeared a single time. The chain couples TRBV6-6 to TRBJ1-4; no clear D. This CDR3 has 13 residues. Trimming took 4 bases from V and 8 from J, leaving 11 bases between them. Germline V gives CDR1 MNHNY, CDR2 SVGAGI (reference sequence). The CDR3 spells CASSSSPLEKLFF. CDR3 coding DNA: TGTGCCAGCAGTTCCTCCCCCTTAGAAAAACTGTTTTTT.

This sequence joins TRBV6-1 and TRBJ2-7; D perhaps matches TRBD2 (6 bases). With 2 bases removed from V and 6 bases from J, the gap between germline ends came to 14 bases. This CDR3 is 14 amino acids long. Germline V gene sequence: CDR1 MNHNS, CDR2 SASEGT. Written as DNA, the CDR3 is TGTGCCAGCAGTGAATGGGAGGCAGGGAGCGAGCAGTACTTC. Amino acid sequence: CASSEWEAGSEQYF.

The sample holds a few counts of this clone. J is TRBJ2-7 and V is TRBV18; D gene ambiguous. V was pared by 2 bases and J by 3 bases, with 8 bases between. CDR3 length: 13 residues. The germline gives CDR1 KGHSH, CDR2 LQKENI. CDR3 amino acids: CASSPSSLYEQYF. The CDR3 nucleotides are TGTGCCAGCTCACCATCTTCTCTCTACGAGCAGTACTTC.

The chain uses TRBV5-4 and TRBJ2-1; 10 bases align to TRBD1. CDR3 length: 15 amino acids. V dropped 0 bases and J dropped 6; count of bases not matched to a gene: 3. Looked up from germline, CDR1 is SGHNT and CDR2 is YYREEE (reference sequence). The CDR3 here is CASSLARDRGNEQFF. The CDR3 DNA follows: TGTGCCAGCAGCTTGGCCCGGGACAGGGGCAATGAGCAGTTCTTC.

This rearrangement joins TRBV28 to TRBJ2-7; the match to TRBD1 covers 9 bases. Losses at the gene ends were 8 bases for V and 1 base for J; bases not matched to a gene: 9. Germline V gives CDR1 MDHEN, CDR2 SYDVKM. The CDR3 is made up of 15 amino acids. The CDR3 nucleotides are TGTGCCAGCGGAACTACAGGGGGCTGGTCCTACGAGCAGTACTTC. Translating it yields CASGTTGGWSYEQYF.

This chain links TRBV5-1 with TRBJ1-4; 8 positions agree with TRBD1. The ends lost 0 bases at V and 5 bases at J; junction bases unmatched: 6. The CDR3 extends over 16 amino acids. Germline-derived CDR1 and CDR2 are SGHRS and YFSETQ. As DNA, the CDR3 is TGCGCCAGCAGCTTGGCCATGACAGGGGTAAATGAAAAACTGTTTTTT. This translates into CASSLAMTGVNEKLFF.

This chain joins TRBV9 and TRBJ2-2, with 10 bases identical to TRBD2. Germline V gives CDR1 SGDLS, CDR2 YYNGEE. The junction had 8 bases not matched to a gene; V was cut back by 0 bases and J by 3 bases. CDR3 length equals 18 residues. CDR3 DNA: TGTGCCAGCAGCGTAGAGGGTAGCGGGGGGCGAGACACCGGGGAGCTGTTTTTT. This translates into CASSVEGSGGRDTGELFF.

The chain joins TRBV29-1 to TRBJ1-5; maybe TRBD1 (6 bases). Germline CDR1 reads SQVTM; CDR2 reads ANQGSEA. The CDR3 sequence is 13 residues long. The V end lost 6 bases, the J end lost 0 bases, and 9 bases lay between the germline ends. The CDR3 region has the DNA TGCAGCGTGGGGGACACTAGCAATCAGCCCCAGCATTTT. Residues: CSVGDTSNQPQHF.

The chain combines TRBV25-1 with TRBJ2-2; no firm D call. The CDR3 length is 13 residues. V lost 3 bases, J lost 1 base, and 3 bases lay in between. Looked up from germline, CDR1 is MGHDK and CDR2 is SYGVNS. The CDR3 is CASSDKNTGELFF. The CDR3 nucleotides read TGTGCCAGCAGTGATAAGAACACCGGGGAGCTGTTTTTT.

The chain employs TRBV28 and TRBJ1-6, with D unresolved. Per the germline V gene, CDR1 is MDHEN and CDR2 is SYDVKM. This CDR3 region has 14 residues. V lost 5 bases and J lost 11, with 16 bases in between. CDR3 residues: CASSPTSNSTPLHF. CDR3 in DNA: TGTGCCAGCAGTCCCACCTCAAACTCCACACCCCTCCACTTT.

The chain couples TRBV27 to TRBJ1-6; TRBD1 is a possible D gene (5 bases). Trimming removed 10 bases from V and 6 bases from J, with 7 bases in between. Germline CDR1 and CDR2: MNHEY and SMNVEV (reference sequence). The CDR3 has 11 amino acids. In DNA, the CDR3 is TGTGCCACAGGGCTTAATTCACCCCTCCACTTT. The encoded protein is CATGLNSPLHF.

The gene calls are TRBV19 and TRBJ2-4; D possibly corresponds to TRBD2 (5 bases). Per the germline V gene, CDR1 is LNHDA and CDR2 is SQIVND (reference sequence). The CDR3 is 12 residues long. The V end was cut by 8 bases, the J end by 0 bases, with 5 bases between. CDR3 in amino acids: CASGLAKNIQYF. The CDR3 region has the DNA TGTGCCAGTGGACTAGCCAAAAACATTCAGTACTTC.